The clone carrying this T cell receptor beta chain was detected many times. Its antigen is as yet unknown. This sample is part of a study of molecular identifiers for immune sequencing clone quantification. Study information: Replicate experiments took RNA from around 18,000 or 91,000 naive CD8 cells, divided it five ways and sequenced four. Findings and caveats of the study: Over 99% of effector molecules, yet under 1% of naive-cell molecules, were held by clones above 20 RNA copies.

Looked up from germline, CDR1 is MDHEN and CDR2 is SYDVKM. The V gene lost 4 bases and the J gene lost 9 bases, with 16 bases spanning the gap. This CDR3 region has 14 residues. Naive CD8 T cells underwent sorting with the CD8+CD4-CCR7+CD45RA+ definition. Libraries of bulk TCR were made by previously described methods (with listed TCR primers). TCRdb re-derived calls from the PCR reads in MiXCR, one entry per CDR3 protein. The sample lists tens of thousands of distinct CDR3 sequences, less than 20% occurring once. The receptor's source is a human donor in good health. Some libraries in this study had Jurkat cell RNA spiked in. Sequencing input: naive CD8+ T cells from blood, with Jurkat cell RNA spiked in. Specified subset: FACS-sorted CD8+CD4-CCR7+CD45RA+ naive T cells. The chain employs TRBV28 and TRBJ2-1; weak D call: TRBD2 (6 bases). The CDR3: CASSSRLLAFEQFF. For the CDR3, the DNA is TGTGCCAGCAGTTCTCGTTTACTAGCATTTGAGCAGTTCTTC.